Reported below is one T cell receptor beta chain. Antigen specificity is unknown. V dropped 6 bases and J dropped 4; count of bases not matched to a gene: 9. CDR3 length: 16 amino acids. The germline CDR1 and CDR2 sequences are ENHRY and SYGVKD. The data derive from a study of T cell responses to AZD1222 COVID-19 vaccine. Study-wide results and limits: Donors were chiefly white British, with a greater number of females, and clonal diversity was perhaps underestimated.

The method was immunoSEQ multiplex PCR; TCRdb's version includes in-frame clones alone and lacks a portion of them. The sample lists around 46,000 clones, approximately 91% occurring once. The receptor's source is an adult who received the AZD1222 COVID-19 vaccine. This chain connects TRBV10-3 to TRBJ2-7, with 13 nucleotides matching TRBD2. The starting material was peripheral blood, obtained 28 days after the second AZD1222 dose. CDR3 DNA: TGTGCCATCAGCCAACTAGCGGGAGGGCTGGAGTACGAGCAGTACTTC. Amino acids: CAISQLAGGLEYEQYF.